A selection of T cell receptor beta chains follows, all from one sample in a study of metastatic and nonmetastatic thyroid tumors. TCRdb re-called the PCR reads through MiXCR. This sample yields around 40,000 clones, of which roughly 13% are seen a single time; more than 8% belongs to the top ten. Sequenced input: blood. These receptors all come from a female donor with papillary thyroid cancer or a benign thyroid nodule (not recorded which). Some clones in this sample may be carry-over from other donors' samples. Each CDR3 is given with its conserved first and last residue. The D gene is left open where the match is weak. The size field is filled for only some rows; it gives once, few, many or a size class.

j_call d_call v_call clone_size cdr3_nt cdr3_aa
TRBJ2-7 TRBD1 TRBV5-1 many TGCGCCAGCAGCCCGACCTGGACAGGAGATATCGACGAGCAGTACTTC CASSPTWTGDIDEQYF
TRBJ1-4 NA TRBV5-1 many TGCGCCAGCAGCTTGGGGTCAGCAGCTAATGAAAAACTGTTTTTT CASSLGSAANEKLFF
TRBJ2-1 TRBD2 TRBV6-4 many TGTGCCAGCAGTGTCGGGACTAGCGGGGACCCCATCACTGAGCAGTTCTTC CASSVGTSGDPITEQFF
TRBJ1-1 NA TRBV12-3/TRBV12-4 NA TGTGCCAGCAGCCGGACCAGGGGACATAACACTGAAGCTTTCTTT CASSRTRGHNTEAFF
TRBJ2-5 NA TRBV24-1 NA TGTGCCACCATTGATCAGGTATCCCCCACCGAGACCCAGTACTTC CATIDQVSPTETQYF
TRBJ2-3 NA TRBV4-1 many TGCGCCAGCAGCCTGATGGGGGACCTCACAGATACGCAGTATTTT CASSLMGDLTDTQYF
TRBJ1-2 NA TRBV6-1 medium-sized TGTGCCAGCGGGGGCTACACCTTC CASGGYTF
TRBJ2-5 TRBD1 TRBV5-5 many TGTGCCAGCAGCTTGGTACAGGGGGGAGAGACCCAGTACTTC CASSLVQGGETQYF
TRBJ1-1 TRBD1 TRBV2 NA TGTGCCAGCAGGAAAACCTGGACAGGGGTCTTTGTGGACACTGAAGCTTTCTTT CASRKTWTGVFVDTEAFF
TRBJ1-2 TRBD1 TRBV28 few TGTGCCATCAGTTCGGACAGGGTCTTACGGGGCTACACCTTC CAISSDRVLRGYTF
TRBJ2-1 NA TRBV6-2/TRBV6-3 few TGTGCCAGCAGTTACTCTGGGACACACTACAATGAGCAGTTCTTC CASSYSGTHYNEQFF
TRBJ2-7 NA TRBV12-3/TRBV12-4 many TGTGCCAGCAGTTCCATCTCCTACGAGCAGTACTTC CASSSISYEQYF
TRBJ2-3 NA TRBV7-3 many TGTGCCAGCAGCGCGCGGAGGGCAGATACGCAGTATTTT CASSARRADTQYF
TRBJ2-1 TRBD2 TRBV2 NA TGTGCCAGCAAAGGTTTGACTAGCGGGGCAGGGGAGCAGTTCTTC CASKGLTSGAGEQFF
TRBJ2-1 NA TRBV7-8 many TGTGCCAGCAGCTTATTAGGATCCCCACCTTACAATGAGCAGTTCTTC CASSLLGSPPYNEQFF
TRBJ2-7 TRBD1 TRBV4-2 many TGTGCCAGCAGCCAAGATCGGGACAGTAACTACGAGCAGTACTTC CASSQDRDSNYEQYF
TRBJ2-1 NA TRBV2 many TGTGCCAGCAGTGAAGCGCGTGACTTCTCCTACAATGAGCAGTTCTTC CASSEARDFSYNEQFF
TRBJ2-7 NA TRBV30 NA TGTGCCTGGAGGGTGAGTTCGAGCTCCTACGAGCAGTACTTC CAWRVSSSSYEQYF